The 22 T cell receptor delta chains below all came from one sample that was sequenced in a study of gamma-delta chains in newborns, infants, children. TCRdb repeated clone calling on the reads with CATT. The repertoire includes about 4,900 delta-chain clones, approximately 3.4% of them detected once, and approximately 14% sits in the top ten. Material for sequencing was blood. Receptor source: a child who was a newborn, infant or young child, either healthy, febrile or measles-vaccinated (not recorded which).

This clone has only a few counts. The chain has TRDV2 and TRDJ3; 10 bases fit TRDD3. V gave up 3 bases and J gave up 0 bases; unmatched junction bases: 13. In germline, CDR1 is GEAIGNYY, CDR2 EKD. The CDR3 sequence is 21 residues long. The CDR3 DNA sequence: TGTGCCTGTGACCCTGTACTGGGGGATTCCCCGAGCTCCTGGGACACCCGACAGATGTTTTTC. This gives the protein CACDPVLGDSPSSWDTRQMFF.

Of note for this clone: At one end, the junction sequence differs from germline, possibly due to a read error. This chain connects TRDV2 to TRDJ3; 10 nucleotides match TRDD3. This CDR3 comprises 21 residues. Germline V gene data show CDR1 as GEAIGNYY and CDR2 as EKD. CDR3 coding DNA: TGTGCCTGTGGCACCGTTGGGCAGGGGGATACGCGTTCCTGGGACACCCGACAGATGTTTTTC. Translated, it gives CACGTVGQGDTRSWDTRQMFF.

This clone appeared a few times. The chain joins TRDV2 to TRDJ2; 10 nucleotides line up with TRDD3. This CDR3 comprises 15 residues. V gave up 0 bases and J gave up 5 bases; unmatched junction bases: 2. CDR1 and CDR2 (germline): GEAIGNYY, EKD. DNA for the CDR3: TGTGCCTGTGACACCCTACTGGGGGATACAGCACAACTCTTCTTT. Translated, it gives CACDTLLGDTAQLFF.

Points on this clone: The junction departs from the called germline gene at one end, perhaps through a read error. The sample has other DNA sequences that encode this CDR3 too. V gene TRDV2 combines with J gene TRDJ3, with 9 bases that match TRDD3. This CDR3 comprises 21 residues. Germline assignment: CDR1 GEAIGNYY and CDR2 EKD. CDR3 region: CACDTAVGDSQSSWDTRQMFF. CDR3 nucleotides: TGTGCTTGTGACACCGCGGTGGGGGATAGTCAAAGCTCCTGGGACACCCGACAGATGTTTTTC.

This clone is termed hyperexpanded. Other nucleotide sequences in the sample specify the same CDR3. The chain uses TRDV2 and TRDJ3; the match to TRDD3 covers 11 bases. Germline values: CDR1 GEAIGNYY, CDR2 EKD. The CDR3 runs to 18 residues. The J segment lost 2 bases and the V segment lost 0 bases, leaving 2 bases of the junction unmatched. CDR3 region: CACDTVLGDTWDTRQMFF. The CDR3 coding sequence is TGTGCCTGTGACACCGTACTGGGGGATACCTGGGACACCCGACAGATGTTTTTC.

The rearrangement links TRDV1 to TRDJ2, with 8 bases aligning to TRDD3. With 2 bases clipped from V and 2 bases from J, the junction kept 13 bases outside the gene matches. The CDR3 is 19 residues long. CDR1 and CDR2 from the germline V gene are TSWWSYY and QGS. CDR3 amino acids: CALGESVPGILKLTAQLFF. DNA for the CDR3: TGTGCTCTTGGGGAAAGCGTCCCGGGGATACTAAAGTTGACAGCACAACTCTTCTTT.

The chain carries TRDV1 and TRDJ1, with D perhaps TRDD2 or TRDD3 (8 bases each). This CDR3 comprises 22 residues. V dropped 3 bases and J dropped 0 bases, with 32 bases sitting between them. Looked up from germline, CDR1 is TSWWSYY and CDR2 is QGS. The CDR3 is CALGDPSSYSRLGAPYTDKLIF. As DNA, the CDR3 is TGTGCTCTTGGGGATCCATCTTCCTACTCCCGACTGGGGGCCCCTTACACCGATAAACTCATCTTT.

For this clone: A much larger clone lies a single base off, so this may be a read error. The J gene is TRDJ1, the V gene TRDV2, with 13 bases matching TRDD3. The V and J ends lost 1 base and 0 bases, in that order; junction bases with no gene match: 1. The germline V gene encodes CDR1 GEAIGNYY and CDR2 EKD. The CDR3 has 16 residues. As DNA, the CDR3 is TGTGCCTGTGACACACTGGGGGATACGTACACCGATAAACTCATCTTT. Translated, it gives CACDTLGDTYTDKLIF.

This chain connects TRDV2 to TRDJ2; D is perhaps TRDD3 (6 bases). There are 15 residues in the CDR3. V was clipped by 2 bases and J by 3 bases, with 12 bases between them. From germline, CDR1 is GEAIGNYY and CDR2 EKD. CDR3 DNA sequence: TGTGCCTGTGACAGCCTGGGGACCCTGACAGCACAACTCTTCTTT. It encodes CACDSLGTLTAQLFF.

The CDR3 DNA is TGTGCCTGGGATGCCTACTGGGGGATAACCTCAAGCTCCTGGGACACCCGACAGATGTTTTTC. Its translation: CAWDAYWGITSSSWDTRQMFF. V and J are TRDV2 and TRDJ3; the match to TRDD3 covers 11 bases. Unmatched junction bases numbered 16, after V lost 7 bases and J lost 0 bases. The CDR3 runs 21 residues. Germline V gene sequence: CDR1 GEAIGNYY, CDR2 EKD.

Of note for this clone: This may come from a read error, since a much larger clone is one base off. The same CDR3 also results from other DNA sequences found in this sample. The chain combines TRDV2 with TRDJ3, with 11 bases aligning to TRDD3. The CDR3 has 18 residues. With 0 bases clipped from V and 0 bases from J, the junction kept 0 bases outside the gene matches. Germline lookup yields CDR1 GEAIGNYY and CDR2 EKD. CDR3 coding DNA: TGTGCCTGTGACACCACTGGGGGATACTCCTGGGACACCCGACAGATGTTTTTC. Its translation: CACDTTGGYSWDTRQMFF.

J is TRDJ3 and V is TRDV2; TRDD3 aligns across 10 bases. V lost 0 bases, J lost 0 bases, and 10 bases stayed unmatched. The germline V gene encodes CDR1 GEAIGNYY and CDR2 EKD. The CDR3 covers 21 residues. CDR3 DNA sequence: TGTGCCTGTGACACCGTACTGGGGGATGCCCCAAGCTCCTGGGACACCCGACAGATGTTTTTC. It is translated as CACDTVLGDAPSSWDTRQMFF.

V usage is TRDV1 and J usage is TRDJ1; the D gene is possibly TRDD3 (6 bases). The CDR3 runs to 20 residues. Germline V gene data show CDR1 as TSWWSYY and CDR2 as QGS. Trimming pared 1 base from V and 1 base from J, leaving 25 bases between. The CDR3 here is CALGEPWYGGKKSFTDKLIF. In nucleotides, the CDR3 is TGTGCTCTTGGGGAACCGTGGTATGGGGGGAAGAAATCCTTCACCGATAAACTCATCTTT.

The CDR3, as DNA: TGTGCTCTTGGGGAATTGAGTCTTGCTTATGAGGGATACGTTGACCCGAACACCGATAAACTCATCTTT. This sequence encodes CALGELSLAYEGYVDPNTDKLIF. The genes are TRDV1 and TRDJ1, with 8 bases identical to TRDD3. The CDR3 length is 23 residues. With V trimmed by 2 bases and J by 0 bases, 26 bases remained unmatched. CDR1 TSWWSYY and CDR2 QGS come from the germline V gene.

The rearrangement links TRDV1 to TRDJ1; TRDD3 matches at 7 bases. CDR3 length: 22 residues. The V gene end was trimmed by 1 base and the J gene end by 1 base; junction bases not matched to a gene: 24. From germline, CDR1 is TSWWSYY and CDR2 QGS. CDR3 DNA sequence: TGTGCTCTTGGGGAACGCCCCTGCCTCCCAAGTACTGGGGCCCGGGGCACCGATAAACTCATCTTT. This encodes CALGERPCLPSTGARGTDKLIF.

Notes on this clone: A read error may be the cause here, since a much bigger clone is one base away. With the J gene uncalled, the V gene is TRDV2; no check of the table's D call, TRDD3, against the DNA was made. CDR3 length: 15 residues. Per germline, CDR1 GEAIGNYY and CDR2 EKD. The CDR3 here is CACDVLGGLGAQPFF. Written as DNA, the CDR3 is TGTGCCTGTGACGTACTGGGGGGCCTGGGAGCACAACCCTTCTTT.

J is TRDJ3 and V is TRDV2; 9 bases fit TRDD3. J was trimmed by 0 bases and V by 0 bases; bases with no gene match: 8. CDR3 length equals 20 residues. Germline CDR1 GEAIGNYY, CDR2 EKD. CDR3 sequence reads: CACDTGQDWGSSWDTRQMFF. The DNA for the CDR3 is TGTGCCTGTGACACCGGTCAAGACTGGGGGAGCTCCTGGGACACCCGACAGATGTTTTTC.

This clone is large (0.1 to 1%). Other DNA sequences in this specimen translate into the identical CDR3. V gene TRDV2 combines with J gene TRDJ3; D not resolved. The CDR3 loop spans 13 amino acids. V lost 0 bases to trimming and J lost 4 bases, with 0 bases between them. Germline lookup yields CDR1 GEAIGNYY and CDR2 EKD. The CDR3 protein is CACDTWDTRQMFF. CDR3 nucleotides: TGTGCCTGTGACACCTGGGACACCCGACAGATGTTTTTC.

This clone was seen a few times. CDR3 loop: CACDALLRDTRKLIF. The CDR3 DNA is TGTGCCTGTGACGCTCTTCTGAGGGATACAAGGAAACTCATCTTT. This chain joins TRDV2 and TRDJ1; 7 bases align to TRDD3. CDR1 is GEAIGNYY and CDR2 is EKD in the germline V gene. The J segment lost 8 bases and the V segment lost 3 bases, leaving 14 bases of the junction unmatched. CDR3 length equals 15 residues.

This chain uses TRDV1 with TRDJ1; 8 bases map to TRDD3. V gave up 5 bases and J gave up 7 bases; unmatched junction bases: 21. Per the germline V gene, CDR1 is TSWWSYY and CDR2 is QGS. This CDR3 spans 18 amino acids. The CDR3 region is CALGKYYWGRGHFGKLIF. The CDR3 DNA is TGTGCTCTTGGGAAGTATTACTGGGGGCGAGGACACTTCGGTAAACTCATCTTT.

This clone was detected a few times. Other DNA sequences in the sample encode the same CDR3. This chain connects TRDV2 to TRDJ1, with a weak D call TRDD3 (8 bases). Germline loops: CDR1 GEAIGNYY, CDR2 EKD. The ends were cut back, 0 bases at V and 0 bases at J, with 34 bases in the middle. The CDR3 covers 23 residues. CDR3 DNA: TGTGCCTGTGACACCGACTCGGCCTTCCTCCGTACTGGGGGCTTCTTGTACACCGATAAACTCATCTTT. Translating it yields CACDTDSAFLRTGGFLYTDKLIF.

The chain employs TRDV2 and TRDJ3; 10 bases fit TRDD3. Losses at the gene ends were 3 bases for V and 2 bases for J; bases not matched to a gene: 9. Germline V gene data show CDR1 as GEAIGNYY and CDR2 as EKD. This CDR3 region has 19 residues. The CDR3, as DNA: TGTGCCTGTGACTCCGTGGGGGATACTAGCCCCTGGGACACCCGACAGATGTTTTTC. The encoded protein is CACDSVGDTSPWDTRQMFF.